The 12 T cell receptor beta chains presented below share a single source sample, sequenced in a study. TCRdb reprocessed the 5' RACE reads with MiXCR, giving one entry per CDR3 protein. This sample has 35,000 to 50,000 distinct CDR3 sequences, with about 29% found just once. Sequencing used tumor-infiltrating memory CD4+ T cells sorted from the breast tumor. Subset denoted: memory CD4+ T cells, CD4+CD45RO+CD25-. These receptor sequences come from a female donor with breast cancer.

The rearrangement links TRBV27 to TRBJ2-7; 8 bases agree with TRBD2. Looked up from germline, CDR1 is MNHEY and CDR2 is SMNVEV (reference sequence). V dropped 5 bases and J dropped 3; count of bases not matched to a gene: 9. The CDR3 sequence is 15 residues long. CDR3 protein: CASSRGLVVDYEQYF. DNA for the CDR3: TGTGCCAGCAGTAGGGGACTAGTCGTTGACTACGAGCAGTACTTC.

As concerns this clonotype: A much more abundant neighbour one base away suggests this may be a read error. V usage is TRBV6-5 and J usage is TRBJ2-2, with a tentative D call TRBD1 (6 bases). Per the germline V gene, CDR1 is MNHEY and CDR2 is SVGAGI. CDR3 length: 16 residues. The CDR3 protein is CASGYLDSPNTGELFF. The DNA of the CDR3 is TGTGCCAGCGGTTACCTGGACAGCCCGAACACCGGGGAGCTGTTTTTT.

Concerning this clonotype itself: A much more abundant neighbour one base away suggests this may be a read error. Since no conserved phenylalanine or tryptophan closes the CDR3, a read error is the likely cause. This rearrangement joins TRBV29-1 to TRBJ2-3, with D perhaps TRBD2 (6 bases). V lost 0 bases and J 5 bases, leaving 15 bases between the germline ends. The CDR3 is 15 amino acids. The germline V gene has CDR1 SQVTM and CDR2 ANQGSEA. CDR3 sequence reads: CSVEDSRGAGDTQYS. The CDR3 DNA reads as TGCAGCGTTGAAGATTCGCGCGGGGCGGGAGATACGCAGTATTCT.

In this sample, this clonotype turned up a few times. The rearrangement links TRBV7-3 to TRBJ1-1; perhaps TRBD1 as D (5 bases). The CDR3 has 12 residues. Trimming left V 3 bases short and J 11 bases short, with 13 bases between. Germline V lookup: CDR1 SGHTA, CDR2 FQGTGA. CDR3 in DNA: TGTGCCAGCAGCTTGGGGGGGGGTTCCGCTTTCTTT. Translating gives CASSLGGGSAFF.

This clonotype has only a few counts. V and J are TRBV12-3 or TRBV12-4 and TRBJ2-5, with D maybe TRBD2 (5 bases). The V gene lost 7 bases and the J gene lost 4 bases, with 16 bases spanning the gap. This CDR3 is 14 amino acids long. This CDR3 reads CASNSPGRGETQYF. The CDR3 DNA reads as TGTGCCAGCAACTCCCCGGGCCGGGGAGAGACCCAGTACTTC.

As concerns this clonotype: The junction departs from the called germline gene at one end, perhaps through a read error. The chain has TRBV29-1 and TRBJ2-3, with TRBD1 matching over 11 bases. The CDR3 sequence is 15 residues long. CDR1 is SQVTM, CDR2 ANQGSEA, per germline. The DNA of the CDR3 is TGCAGCCGCACCGGGACAGGGGGTAGCACAGATACTCAGTATTTT. Translated, it gives CSRTGTGGSTDTQYF.

This clonotype was detected a few times. The CDR3 nucleotides read TGCAGCGTGGGGATAGATACGCAGTATTTT. It encodes CSVGIDTQYF. The V call is TRBV29-1, the J call TRBJ2-3; no clear D. Trimming removed 6 bases from V and 5 bases from J, with 6 bases in between. The CDR3 consists of 10 residues. CDR1 SQVTM and CDR2 ANQGSEA come from the germline V gene.

This rearrangement joins TRBV7-2 to TRBJ2-1; no definite D call. Deletions cut 4 bases from V and 0 bases from J, with 10 bases between. This CDR3 is 15 amino acids long. Germline V gives CDR1 SGHTA, CDR2 FQGNSA. CDR3 bases: TGTGCCAGCAGCTCATCAAGAGGCTCCTACAATGAGCAGTTCTTC. Its protein product is CASSSSRGSYNEQFF. Combining the CDR3 with reference TRBV7-2 and TRBJ2-1 gives the whole variable domain GAGVSQSPSNKVTEKGKDVELRCDPISGHTALYWYRQSLGQGLEFLIYFQGNSAPDKSGLPSDRFSAERTGGSVSTLTIQRTQQEDSAVYLCASSSSRGSYNEQFFGPGTRLTVL.

This clonotype has at least ten counts. The genes are TRBV20-1 and TRBJ1-1; tentatively, D is TRBD1 (6 bases). The CDR3 spans 15 residues. Germline CDR1 reads DFQATT; CDR2 reads SNEGSKA (reference sequence). V lost 6 bases and J 0 bases, leaving 17 bases between the germline ends. The CDR3: CSAYIRGGLNTEAFF. For the CDR3, the DNA is TGCAGTGCCTACATTAGGGGGGGGCTGAACACTGAAGCTTTCTTT.

Notes on this clonotype: This may arise from a read error, as a much more abundant clone is one base away. The chain links TRBV29-1 to TRBJ2-5; D may correspond to TRBD1 or TRBD2 (5 bases each). Germline V gives CDR1 SQVTM, CDR2 ANQGSEA. V lost 7 bases to trimming and J lost 5 bases, with 14 bases between them. This CDR3 contains 12 residues. The CDR3 region has the DNA TGCAGCGCTGAGAGGGGCCAGGAGACCCAGTACTTC. As protein: CSAERGQETQYF.

This clonotype was counted a few times. The chain carries TRBV5-1 and TRBJ2-1, with no clear D. Germline V gene lookup returns CDR1 SGHRS and CDR2 YFSETQ. The ends were cut back, 2 bases at V and 8 bases at J, with 17 bases in the middle. The CDR3 has 15 amino acids. Written as DNA, the CDR3 is TGCGCCAGCAGCTTTAACGAGGACCTGACCCATGAGCAGTTCTTC. Translating it yields CASSFNEDLTHEQFF.

The chain is built from TRBV29-1 and TRBJ2-3, with TRBD2 identical over 10 bases. The J segment lost 2 bases and the V segment lost 7 bases, leaving 9 bases of the junction unmatched. Germline V gene lookup returns CDR1 SQVTM and CDR2 ANQGSEA. This CDR3 is built from 15 residues. The CDR3 here is CSAPRLAGVTDTQYF. The CDR3 coding sequence is TGCAGCGCCCCTCGGCTAGCGGGGGTCACAGATACGCAGTATTTT.